This T cell receptor beta chain was captured in a study of radiotherapy plus CTLA-4 blockade in lung cancer. On the study more broadly: Patients showed objective responses in about a sixth of cases, and disease control was achieved by approximately 33%.

Focal radiation was given together with CTLA-4 blockade (ipilimumab) to patients with chemo-refractory metastatic non-small-cell lung cancer. V lost 2 bases, J lost 7 bases, and 6 bases lay in between. In germline, CDR1 is SGHVS, CDR2 FQNEAQ. The CDR3 runs 12 residues. Profiling relied on immunoSEQ multiplex PCR, and the TCRdb table lists in-frame clones only, not all of them. The data contain about 13,000 clones, approximately 89% of them singletons. This sequence joins TRBV7-8 and TRBJ2-1; maybe TRBD1 (6 bases). The input for sequencing was peripheral blood, taken from a patient treated with radiotherapy plus ipilimumab. This receptor was obtained from a human donor with non-small cell lung cancer that progressed on radiotherapy plus ipilimumab. Some clones in this sample may be carry-over from other donors' samples. In DNA form, the CDR3 reads TGTGCCAGCAGCTTAACAGGGAATGAGCAGTTCTTC. This translates into CASSLTGNEQFF.